These 4 T cell receptor beta chains came from one sample sequenced in a study of technical replicates of blood from a handful of donors. The method was immunoSEQ multiplex PCR; TCRdb's version includes in-frame clones alone and lacks a portion of them. The profile shows over 70,000 clones, 90% of them singletons. The sample taken for sequencing was PBMCs. These receptor sequences come from a human donor in good health. Some clones in this sample may be carry-over from other donors' samples.

The rearrangement joins TRBV6-6 to TRBJ2-1; 7 nucleotides match TRBD2. CDR3 length equals 15 residues. Trimming removed 7 bases from V and 3 bases from J; junction bases left unmatched: 9. Germline lookup yields CDR1 MNHNY and CDR2 SVGAGI (reference sequence). CDR3 coding DNA: TGTGCCAGCATCCCGGACCAGCGGGGCTACAATGAGCAGTTCTTC. Protein product: CASIPDQRGYNEQFF.

On this clone itself: Compared with germline, one end of the junction differs, possibly owing to a read error. V and J are TRBV4-3 and TRBJ2-7; tentative D call: TRBD1 (5 bases). The CDR3 runs 13 residues. Germline-derived CDR1 and CDR2 are LGHNA and YSLEER. The CDR3: CASSQDQTVPENF. The CDR3 DNA is TGCGCCAGCAGCCAAGATCAGACAGTTCCTGAGAACTTC.

The chain employs TRBV5-8 and TRBJ2-3, with a tentative D call TRBD1 (6 bases). This CDR3 region has 16 residues. The germline V and J ends were trimmed by 4 bases and 3 bases, with 18 bases remaining between them. Germline V gene lookup returns CDR1 SGHTS and CDR2 YDEGEE. CDR3 sequence (DNA): TGTGCCAGCAGCCCACAGGGTCGGCGAAGGACAGATACGCAGTATTTT. As protein: CASSPQGRRRTDTQYF.

Concerning this clone itself: This CDR3 is also generated by other DNA sequences in the sample. The chain recombines TRBV2 with TRBJ2-1, with TRBD1 identical over 10 bases. In germline, CDR1 is SNHLY, CDR2 FYNNEI. The CDR3 covers 15 residues. The V and J ends lost 6 bases and 4 bases, in that order; junction bases with no gene match: 6. CDR3 amino acids: CASRETGGEYNEQFF. CDR3 nucleotide sequence: TGTGCCAGCAGGGAGACAGGGGGCGAGTACAATGAGCAGTTCTTC.